Below, 30 T cell receptor beta chains from the same sample are listed, as sequenced in a study of blood T cell repertoires in COVID-19. Clones were sequenced by immunoSEQ multiplex PCR, and TCRdb holds only the in-frame ones, with some missing. The table shows fewer than 350,000 clones, with roughly 87% occurring only once. Sequenced sample: peripheral blood. Source of these receptors: a man in his late teens or twenties with active or convalescent COVID-19.

The chain employs TRBV6-1 and TRBJ2-3; 8 nucleotides match TRBD1. The CDR3 runs 16 residues. J lost 2 bases, V lost 2 bases, and 6 bases had no gene match. Germline CDR1 reads MNHNS; CDR2 reads SASEGT. The CDR3: CASSEPGTGPTDTQYF. CDR3 nucleotide sequence: TGTGCCAGCAGTGAACCCGGGACAGGACCCACAGATACGCAGTATTTT.

This chain links TRBV5-4 with TRBJ2-7, with D possibly matching TRBD2 (5 bases). V gave up 0 bases and J gave up 6 bases, with 7 bases separating them. Germline CDR1 reads SGHNT; CDR2 reads YYREEE (reference sequence). The CDR3 has 12 amino acids. CDR3 in amino acids: CASSLATSEQYF. In DNA, the CDR3 is TGTGCCAGCAGCTTGGCAACTAGCGAGCAGTACTTC.

The sample holds many counts of this clone. The V call is TRBV2, the J call TRBJ1-3, with D unresolved. Germline values: CDR1 SNHLY, CDR2 FYNNEI. V lost 0 bases and J 3 bases, leaving 9 bases between the germline ends. The CDR3 totals 15 residues. Written as DNA, the CDR3 is TGTGCCAGCAGTGAAGCGCGGAACCTTGGAAACACCATATATTTT. Protein: CASSEARNLGNTIYF.

The chain's CDR3 is CASSPDLRLEYF. The CDR3 bases are TGTGCCAGCAGCCCTGACTTAAGGCTTGAGTATTTT. The V and J genes are TRBV7-2 and TRBJ2-3, with unresolved D. This CDR3 is built from 12 residues. Between the trimmed V and J ends, which lost 5 bases and 13 bases, there was a span of 16 bases. Germline CDR1 and CDR2: SGHTA and FQGNSA.

The chain couples TRBV27 to TRBJ1-6; possible D gene TRBD1, 6 bases. The germline CDR1 and CDR2 sequences are MNHEY and SMNVEV (reference sequence). V was trimmed by 2 bases and J by 1 base, leaving 12 bases between them. The CDR3 covers 17 residues. DNA of the CDR3: TGTGCCAGCAGTTTAGGGGGGGCTGGGTCCTATAATTCACCCCTCCACTTT. Translated: CASSLGGAGSYNSPLHF.

V gene TRBV5-1 combines with J gene TRBJ1-4, with D possibly matching TRBD1 (6 bases). Germline V gene lookup returns CDR1 SGHRS and CDR2 YFSETQ. The V and J ends lost 3 bases and 6 bases respectively, with 15 bases between them. This CDR3 is 15 amino acids long. CDR3 sequence: CASSSNRVGDEKLFF. The CDR3 DNA follows: TGCGCCAGCAGCTCCAACAGGGTTGGAGATGAAAAACTGTTTTTT. Supplemented by reference TRBV5-1 and TRBJ1-4, the full variable domain reads KAGVTQTPRYLIKTRGQQVTLSCSPISGHRSVSWYQQTPGQGLQFLFEYFSETQRNKGNFPGRFSGRQFSNSRSEMNVSTLELGDSALYLCASSSNRVGDEKLFFGSGTQLSVL.

The rearrangement links TRBV27 to TRBJ2-7; D may be TRBD1 (5 bases). There are 15 residues in the CDR3. Trimming cost V 3 bases and J 4 bases, with 16 bases left between them. Germline CDR1 and CDR2: MNHEY and SMNVEV (reference sequence). CDR3 nucleotides: TGTGCCAGCAGTTTTTACAGGTCCAAGTGGTACGAGCAGTACTTC. Translated: CASSFYRSKWYEQYF.

This chain joins TRBV5-1 and TRBJ2-3; the match to TRBD1 covers 9 bases. The germline V gene encodes CDR1 SGHRS and CDR2 YFSETQ. This CDR3 comprises 16 residues. After removal of 2 bases from V and 6 bases from J, the junction contained 10 bases not matched to a gene. CDR3 amino acids: CASSFDRGYSPDTQYF. CDR3 DNA: TGCGCCAGCAGCTTTGACAGGGGGTATTCCCCCGATACGCAGTATTTT.

This clone was counted a single time. The chain has TRBV11-2 and TRBJ2-2; TRBD2 matches at 7 bases. This CDR3 comprises 14 residues. Germline loops: CDR1 SGHAT, CDR2 FQNNGV. After removal of 7 bases from V and 2 bases from J, the junction contained 4 bases not matched to a gene. The CDR3 region has the DNA TGTGCCAGCATTGGCGGGGGAAACACCGGGGAGCTGTTTTTT. As protein: CASIGGGNTGELFF.

The chain carries TRBV7-9 and TRBJ2-2, with 7 bases identical to TRBD2. Germline assignment: CDR1 SEHNR and CDR2 FQNEAQ (reference sequence). V shed 8 bases, J shed 0 bases, and the junction held 6 bases outside the gene matches. The CDR3 is 15 amino acids. CDR3 in amino acids: CASPTSTTNTGELFF. The CDR3 bases are TGTGCCAGCCCGACTAGCACCACGAACACCGGGGAGCTGTTTTTT.

The CDR3 loop reads CASSLTSGGYNEQFF. The CDR3 DNA reads TGTGCCAGTAGCCTAACTAGCGGGGGGTACAATGAGCAGTTCTTC. The rearrangement links TRBV19 to TRBJ2-1; TRBD2 agrees at 12 bases. The V gene end was trimmed by 6 bases and the J gene end by 4 bases; junction bases not matched to a gene: 4. The CDR3 length is 15 residues. In germline, CDR1 is LNHDA, CDR2 SQIVND (reference sequence).

This clone was seen more than once but under ten times. The chain links TRBV7-2 to TRBJ1-5; the D gene is possibly TRBD1 (6 bases). V was cut by 5 bases and J by 5 bases, with 10 bases left in between. Germline values: CDR1 SGHTA, CDR2 FQGNSA. The CDR3 has 13 residues. CDR3 sequence (DNA): TGTGCCAGCAGCACCAGGGGACATCAGCCCCAGCATTTT. Protein sequence: CASSTRGHQPQHF.

This clone has only one observation. The chain uses TRBV10-1 and TRBJ2-1, with TRBD2 identical over 9 bases. V was pared by 5 bases and J by 8 bases, with 10 bases of the junction left unmatched. CDR1 is WNHNN, CDR2 SYGVQD, per germline (reference sequence). The CDR3 length is 15 residues. The CDR3 sequence: CASSSSGAVGDEQFF. For the CDR3, the DNA is TGCGCCAGCAGTTCTAGCGGGGCCGTGGGGGATGAGCAGTTCTTC.

DNA for the CDR3: TGCAGCGTGGTGGGGCAGGGCGAAGGAGAAAAACTGTTTTTT. Translating it yields CSVVGQGEGEKLFF. The V gene is TRBV29-1, the J gene TRBJ1-4, with TRBD1 as a possible D gene (5 bases). The CDR3 runs to 14 residues. Germline V gene data show CDR1 as SQVTM and CDR2 as ANQGSEA. Trimming stripped 6 bases from V and 8 bases from J, with 19 bases between. Full variable domain (rest looked up from reference TRBV29-1 and TRBJ1-4): SAVISQKPSRDICQRGTSLTIQCQVDSQVTMMFWYRQQPGQSLTLIATANQGSEATYESGFVIDKFPISRPNLTFSTLTVSNMSPEDSSIYLCSVVGQGEGEKLFFGSGTQLSVL.

The gene calls are TRBV4-1 and TRBJ1-5; 10 bases line up with TRBD1. The V gene end was trimmed by 4 bases and the J gene end by 6 bases; junction bases not matched to a gene: 3. This CDR3 has 14 amino acids. In germline, CDR1 is MGHRA, CDR2 YSYEKL. CDR3 sequence (DNA): TGCGCCAGCAGCCTCGGACAGGGGGTTCAGCCCCAGCATTTT. Translation gives CASSLGQGVQPQHF.

This clone was counted a single time. CDR3 nucleotides: TGTGCCAGCAGCTCACAGTCCTGGACTGAAGCTTTCTTT. Translation: CASSSQSWTEAFF. This chain joins TRBV7-9 and TRBJ1-1; D is uncertain. The V gene lost 4 bases and the J gene lost 5 bases, with 11 bases spanning the gap. This CDR3 is 13 amino acids long. CDR1 and CDR2 (germline): SEHNR, FQNEAQ (reference sequence).

V is TRBV10-3 and J is TRBJ2-1, with 11 bases lining up with TRBD2. Looked up from germline, CDR1 is ENHRY and CDR2 is SYGVKD. The CDR3 loop spans 16 amino acids. J was trimmed by 5 bases and V by 0 bases; bases with no gene match: 3. In nucleotides, the CDR3 is TGTGCCATCAGTGAGTCGACTAGCGGGACCCACAATGAGCAGTTCTTC. It is translated as CAISESTSGTHNEQFF.

The V gene is TRBV27, the J gene TRBJ2-3, with a tentative D call TRBD2 (6 bases). Trimming stripped 6 bases from V and 6 bases from J, with 13 bases between. Germline loops: CDR1 MNHEY, CDR2 SMNVEV (reference sequence). The CDR3 is made up of 13 amino acids. The CDR3 protein is CASRLGGLDTQYF. The CDR3 DNA reads TGTGCCAGCAGGCTAGGAGGGCTGGATACGCAGTATTTT.

The chain has TRBV6-5 and TRBJ1-2; 12 nucleotides line up with TRBD1. Germline lookup yields CDR1 MNHEY and CDR2 SVGAGI. CDR3 size: 13 residues. Trimming at V came to 9 bases and at J to 8 bases, leaving 7 bases not matched to a gene. Here the CDR3 reads CASGGTGGRGYTF. CDR3 DNA sequence: TGTGCCAGTGGCGGGACAGGGGGCCGGGGCTACACCTTC.

The V and J genes are TRBV5-8 and TRBJ2-1, with TRBD1 matching over 10 bases. This CDR3 is built from 14 residues. Germline values: CDR1 SGHTS, CDR2 YDEGEE. The trim removed 0 bases at V and 7 bases at J, leaving 1 base unmatched. In DNA form, the CDR3 reads TGTGCCAGCAGCTTGGGACAGGGGGCAAATGAGCAGTTCTTC. Translation: CASSLGQGANEQFF.

This chain joins TRBV2 and TRBJ2-4; TRBD2 agrees at 7 bases. The V segment lost 7 bases and the J segment 6 bases; nucleotides outside the gene matches: 9. CDR3 size: 14 residues. The germline V gene encodes CDR1 SNHLY and CDR2 FYNNEI. CDR3 region: CASTKGRGSNIQYF. CDR3 DNA: TGTGCCAGCACCAAAGGGAGGGGTTCAAACATTCAGTACTTC.

The V and J genes are TRBV4-1 and TRBJ1-2; 7 bases align to TRBD1. Looked up from germline, CDR1 is MGHRA and CDR2 is YSYEKL. The CDR3 contains 12 residues. Unmatched junction bases numbered 7, after V lost 11 bases and J lost 4 bases. For the CDR3, the DNA is TGCGCCTCTTGGTCAGGGGGCTATGGCTACACCTTC. It encodes CASWSGGYGYTF.

The chain is built from TRBV4-1 and TRBJ2-7; no reliable D call. This CDR3 region has 14 residues. CDR1 MGHRA and CDR2 YSYEKL come from the germline V gene. The V gene lost 0 bases and the J gene lost 4 bases, with 10 bases spanning the gap. In DNA form, the CDR3 reads TGCGCCAGCAGCCAAGAGGTTGTAGTTTACGAGCAGTACTTC. This sequence encodes CASSQEVVVYEQYF.

The J gene is TRBJ2-5, the V gene TRBV7-2, with 9 bases that match TRBD2. The germline CDR1 and CDR2 sequences are SGHTA and FQGNSA. The CDR3 has 20 amino acids. With V trimmed by 0 bases and J by 4 bases, 18 bases remained unmatched. CDR3 DNA sequence: TGTGCCAGCAGCTTAGCGTTGTTTGGCGGGGGGGCGGATCGTCGAGAGACCCAGTACTTC. Its translation is CASSLALFGGGADRRETQYF. The entire variable domain, with the rest obtained from reference TRBV7-2 and TRBJ2-5, is as follows: GAGVSQSPSNKVTEKGKDVELRCDPISGHTALYWYRQSLGQGLEFLIYFQGNSAPDKSGLPSDRFSAERTGGSVSTLTIQRTQQEDSAVYLCASSLALFGGGADRRETQYFGPGTRLLVL.

This chain links TRBV11-3 with TRBJ2-1, with 9 bases lining up with TRBD1. Trimming removed 1 base from V and 0 bases from J; junction bases left unmatched: 1. The CDR3 runs 16 residues. Germline CDR1 SGHNT, CDR2 YENEEA. The CDR3 DNA sequence: TGTGCCAGCAGCTTAGGGACAGGGGCCTCCTACAATGAGCAGTTCTTC. Translating gives CASSLGTGASYNEQFF.

This rearrangement joins TRBV29-1 to TRBJ1-1, with 7 bases identical to TRBD1. V lost 5 bases, J lost 0 bases, and 6 bases stayed unmatched. Germline-derived CDR1 and CDR2 are SQVTM and ANQGSEA. The CDR3 sequence is 14 residues long. DNA of the CDR3: TGCAGCGTTTTTACAGGGGCGATGAACACTGAAGCTTTCTTT. Translating gives CSVFTGAMNTEAFF.

This chain's CDR3 is CASSQAQGPYEQYF. The CDR3 region has the DNA TGTGCCAGCAGCCAAGCCCAGGGGCCCTACGAGCAGTACTTC. V is TRBV3-1 (or the pseudogene TRBV3-2) and J is TRBJ2-7, with D possibly being TRBD1 (6 bases). V lost 1 base to trimming and J lost 2 bases, with 9 bases between them. This CDR3 region has 14 residues. Germline CDR1 and CDR2: LGHDT and YNNKEL (reference sequence).

The CDR3 sequence is CASTRTGGTTDTQYF. The CDR3 nucleotides read TGTGCCAGCACCCGGACAGGGGGTACGACAGATACGCAGTATTTT. The chain couples TRBV25-1 to TRBJ2-3; 10 bases are a match to TRBD1. This CDR3 has 15 amino acids. Trimming at V came to 7 bases and at J to 3 bases, leaving 7 bases not matched to a gene. The germline V gene has CDR1 MGHDK and CDR2 SYGVNS.

The CDR3 DNA sequence: TGTGCCAGCAGCGTCGACAGGGGTAGCACGCAGTATTTT. It specifies CASSVDRGSTQYF. The chain uses TRBV5-6 and TRBJ2-3; 8 bases match TRBD1. Losses at the gene ends were 4 bases for V and 9 bases for J; bases not matched to a gene: 7. The V gene's germline CDR1 is SGHDT and CDR2 YYEEEE. CDR3 length: 13 amino acids.

The rearrangement uses TRBV12-3 or TRBV12-4 and TRBJ1-4, with D possibly matching TRBD1 (5 bases). The CDR3 extends over 13 amino acids. V lost 6 bases and J 8 bases, leaving 13 bases between the germline ends. The CDR3 region is CASSFGALEKLFF. CDR3 nucleotide sequence: TGTGCCAGCAGCTTTGGGGCTCTCGAAAAACTGTTTTTT.